A selection of T cell receptor beta chains follows, all from one sample in a study of graft-versus-host responses after intestinal transplantation. Produced via immunoSEQ multiplex PCR; TCRdb's table is partial and in-frame only. Here the sample spans approximately 130,000 clones, roughly nine tenths being singletons. These receptors lack a known antigen. The material was unstimulated CD4+ T cells sorted from spleen or lymph node cells, obtained before intestinal transplant. The source of these receptors is a human donor who received an intestinal transplant. Each CDR3 is given without its conserved first and last residue.

J gene: TRBJ1-2
V gene: TRBV5-4
CDR3 protein: ASSLIGTGGHYGYT

J gene: TRBJ2-5
V gene: TRBV11-3
CDR3 protein: ASSLDATQY

J gene: TRBJ2-1
V gene: TRBV9
CDR3 protein: ASSVEAGSYNEQF

J gene: TRBJ2-7
V gene: TRBV5-6
CDR3 protein: ASSSLGGSYEQY

J gene: TRBJ2-1
V gene: TRBV11-2
CDR3 protein: ASSRAGLAGRNEQF

J gene: TRBJ2-5
V gene: TRBV10-2
CDR3 protein: AAGDRVETQY

J gene: TRBJ2-5
V gene: TRBV5-4
CDR3 protein: ASSLVDLAETQY

J gene: TRBJ1-5
V gene: TRBV19
CDR3 protein: ASSTRGTTGMVQPQH

J gene: TRBJ2-5
V gene: TRBV14
CDR3 protein: ASSPTGQETQY

J gene: TRBJ1-1
V gene: TRBV30
CDR3 protein: AFPSSGGTEAF

J gene: TRBJ2-3
V gene: TRBV5-1
CDR3 protein: ASSFTVTDTQY

J gene: TRBJ2-6
V gene: TRBV19
CDR3 protein: ASKSGDSGANVLT

J gene: TRBJ1-5
V gene: TRBV2
CDR3 protein: ASSVGRSNQPQH

J gene: TRBJ1-1
V gene: TRBV5-1
CDR3 protein: ASSFNWEGTEAF

J gene: TRBJ2-2
V gene: TRBV5-6
CDR3 protein: ASSLAVRQSTGELF

J gene: TRBJ1-1
V gene: TRBV5-1
CDR3 protein: ASSTGQSREAF

J gene: TRBJ1-1
V gene: TRBV15
CDR3 protein: ATSRDPPGALMNTEAF

J gene: TRBJ1-1
V gene: TRBV6-6
CDR3 protein: ASSTPDVENTEAF

J gene: TRBJ2-2
V gene: TRBV6-1
CDR3 protein: ASKVSGAYTGELF

J gene: TRBJ2-3
V gene: TRBV9
CDR3 protein: ASSRLAGTPDTQY

J gene: TRBJ2-7
V gene: TRBV27
CDR3 protein: ASSLWGAYEQY

J gene: TRBJ1-5
V gene: TRBV10-3
CDR3 protein: AISDREGQPQH

J gene: TRBJ1-4
V gene: TRBV7-8
CDR3 protein: ASSLEPLLTGKLF

J gene: TRBJ2-1
V gene: TRBV6-4
CDR3 protein: ASSEMGGPYNEQF

J gene: TRBJ2-7
V gene: TRBV6-6
CDR3 protein: ASKPGQGIGEQY

J gene: TRBJ2-2
V gene: TRBV11-3
CDR3 protein: ASSLTSVVELF

J gene: TRBJ2-1
V gene: TRBV7-9
CDR3 protein: ASSLGTLRGVYNEQF

J gene: TRBJ1-6
V gene: TRBV30
CDR3 protein: AWSQDFNTVMNSPLH

J gene: TRBJ1-5
V gene: TRBV19
CDR3 protein: ASSSRLNQPQH

J gene: TRBJ2-7
V gene: TRBV6-1
CDR3 protein: ASRGQDYEQY

J gene: TRBJ2-5
V gene: TRBV6-6
CDR3 protein: ASSYGGLAETQY

J gene: TRBJ2-3
V gene: TRBV18
CDR3 protein: ASSEGSGAPTDTQY

J gene: TRBJ1-6
V gene: TRBV6-5
CDR3 protein: ASSYASGTDNSPLH

J gene: TRBJ1-1
V gene: TRBV4-1
CDR3 protein: ASSQELGGAAF

J gene: TRBJ2-5
V gene: TRBV14
CDR3 protein: ASSPRGTSPPTQY

J gene: TRBJ2-3
V gene: TRBV9
CDR3 protein: ASSVGTSGLSTDTQY

J gene: TRBJ2-5
V gene: TRBV7-9
CDR3 protein: ASSLDQGQETQY

J gene: TRBJ2-1
V gene: TRBV7-2
CDR3 protein: ASSLDRGSYNEQF

J gene: TRBJ2-2
V gene: TRBV7-8
CDR3 protein: ASSSPLGLYNTGELF

J gene: TRBJ1-4
V gene: TRBV4-2
CDR3 protein: ASSQDRGRLHEKLF

J gene: TRBJ2-1
V gene: TRBV19
CDR3 protein: ASSGGTGGGPPLPLNEQF

J gene: TRBJ2-7
V gene: TRBV9
CDR3 protein: ASSVAGGNSYEQY

J gene: TRBJ1-2
V gene: TRBV2
CDR3 protein: ASREGAGGYT

J gene: TRBJ1-3
V gene: TRBV5-6
CDR3 protein: ASSLRGTGASTIY

J gene: TRBJ2-2
V gene: TRBV5-8
CDR3 protein: ASSQGRWNTGELF

J gene: TRBJ2-1
V gene: TRBV5-1
CDR3 protein: ASSSWGGNEQF

J gene: TRBJ1-2
V gene: TRBV2
CDR3 protein: ASTRDLNYGYT

J gene: TRBJ2-1
V gene: TRBV21-1
CDR3 protein: ASSKLFAGFYNEQF

J gene: TRBJ2-1
V gene: TRBV6-6
CDR3 protein: ASTQAGGNNEQF

J gene: TRBJ2-1
V gene: TRBV29-1
CDR3 protein: SVPVDNRANYNEQF

J gene: TRBJ2-5
V gene: TRBV4-1
CDR3 protein: ASSQDNRAQETQY

J gene: TRBJ2-2
V gene: TRBV18
CDR3 protein: ASSLNRQTTGELF

J gene: TRBJ1-1
V gene: TRBV19
CDR3 protein: ASSFSENTEAF